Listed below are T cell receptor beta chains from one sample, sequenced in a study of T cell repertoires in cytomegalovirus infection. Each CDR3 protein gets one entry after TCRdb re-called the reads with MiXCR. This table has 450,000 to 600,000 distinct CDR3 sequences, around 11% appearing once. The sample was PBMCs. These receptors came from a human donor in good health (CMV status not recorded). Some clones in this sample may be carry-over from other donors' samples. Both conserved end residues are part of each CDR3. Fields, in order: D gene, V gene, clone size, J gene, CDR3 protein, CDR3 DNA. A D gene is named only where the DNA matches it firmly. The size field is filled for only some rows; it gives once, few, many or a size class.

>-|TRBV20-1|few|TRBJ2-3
CSAEGGTDTQYF
TGCAGTGCTGAGGGTGGGACAGATACGCAGTATTTT
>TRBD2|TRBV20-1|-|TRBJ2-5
CSASLAGAYQETQYF
TGCAGTGCTAGCCTAGCGGGAGCCTATCAAGAGACCCAGTACTTC
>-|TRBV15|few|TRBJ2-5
CATSRDPGPEETQYF
TGTGCCACCAGCAGAGATCCAGGGCCAGAAGAGACCCAGTACTTC
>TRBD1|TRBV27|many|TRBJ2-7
CASRPGQGAEQYF
TGTGCCAGCAGACCGGGACAGGGCGCCGAGCAGTACTTC
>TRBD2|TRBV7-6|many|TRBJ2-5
CASSSTSLLRETQYF
TGTGCCAGCAGCTCGACTAGCTTGCTCCGAGAGACCCAGTACTTC
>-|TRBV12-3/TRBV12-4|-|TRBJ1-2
CASSGTYGYTF
TGTGCCAGCAGTGGGACCTATGGCTACACCTTC
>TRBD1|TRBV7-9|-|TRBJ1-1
CASSFDRGYMNTEAFF
TGTGCCAGCAGCTTCGACAGGGGGTACATGAACACTGAAGCTTTCTTT
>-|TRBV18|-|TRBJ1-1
CASSSASGGTEAFF
TGTGCCAGCTCATCGGCTTCTGGGGGTACTGAAGCTTTCTTT
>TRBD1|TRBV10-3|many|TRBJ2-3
CAISTGETSTDTQYF
TGTGCCATCAGCACAGGGGAGACTAGCACAGATACGCAGTATTTT
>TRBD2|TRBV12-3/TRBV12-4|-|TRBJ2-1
CASSLEGLAGTSNEQFF
TGTGCCAGCAGTTTAGAGGGACTAGCGGGGACCTCCAATGAGCAGTTCTTC
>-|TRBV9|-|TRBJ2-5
CASRGGEEETQYF
TGTGCCAGTCGAGGGGGGGAAGAGGAGACCCAGTACTTC
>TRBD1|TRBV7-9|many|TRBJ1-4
CASSLDPLDRGGEKLFF
TGTGCCAGCAGCTTAGACCCTCTTGACAGGGGGGGAGAAAAACTGTTTTTT
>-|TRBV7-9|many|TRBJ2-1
CASSGTYNEQFF
TGTGCCAGCAGCGGGACGTACAATGAGCAGTTCTTC
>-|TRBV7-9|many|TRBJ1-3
CASSSPDEASGNTIYF
TGTGCCAGCAGCTCCCCAGACGAAGCTTCCGGAAACACCATATATTTT
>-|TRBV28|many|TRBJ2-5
CASSLGQSLETQYF
TGTGCCAGCAGTTTGGGGCAGAGCCTAGAGACCCAGTACTTC
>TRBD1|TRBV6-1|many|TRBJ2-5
CASGWRVGTGQETQYF
TGTGCCAGCGGATGGAGGGTGGGGACAGGCCAGGAGACCCAGTACTTC
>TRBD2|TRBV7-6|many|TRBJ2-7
CASGRGGSYEQYF
TGTGCCAGCGGGAGGGGCGGCTCCTACGAGCAGTACTTC
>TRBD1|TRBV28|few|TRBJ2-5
CASSLSMYRGDETQYF
TGTGCCAGCAGTTTATCAATGTACAGGGGCGACGAGACCCAGTACTTC
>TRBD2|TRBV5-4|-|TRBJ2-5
CAAALAGVWETQYF
TGTGCAGCAGCGCTGGCGGGGGTGTGGGAGACCCAGTACTTC
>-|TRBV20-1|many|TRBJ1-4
CSARDGASTNEKLFF
TGCAGTGCTCGGGACGGAGCTTCAACTAATGAAAAACTGTTTTTT
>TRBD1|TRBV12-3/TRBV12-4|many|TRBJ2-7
CASSLDGTAHSIEQYF
TGTGCCAGCAGTTTAGACGGGACAGCCCATTCGATCGAGCAGTACTTC
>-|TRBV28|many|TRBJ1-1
CASSSPVASSEAFF
TGTGCCAGCAGTTCCCCCGTCGCCAGTAGTGAAGCTTTCTTT
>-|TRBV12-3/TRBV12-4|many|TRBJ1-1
CASRSGTLNTEAFF
TGTGCCAGCAGATCCGGGACACTGAACACTGAAGCTTTCTTT
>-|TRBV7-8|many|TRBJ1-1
CASSLSAGVETEAFF
TGTGCCAGCAGCTTATCCGCAGGGGTAGAGACTGAAGCTTTCTTT
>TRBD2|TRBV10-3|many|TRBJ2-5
CAIGRPGLARRETQYF
TGTGCCATCGGCCGCCCGGGACTAGCGAGGAGAGAGACCCAGTACTTC
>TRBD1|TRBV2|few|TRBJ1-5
CASSAGTGVQPQHF
TGTGCCAGCAGCGCCGGGACAGGGGTTCAGCCCCAGCATTTT
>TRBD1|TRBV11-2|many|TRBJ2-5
CASSLWGGQGVRETQYF
TGTGCCAGCAGCTTATGGGGTGGACAGGGGGTCCGGGAGACCCAGTACTTC
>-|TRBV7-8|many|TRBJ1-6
CASSLWFRGYNSPLHF
TGTGCCAGCAGCTTATGGTTCAGGGGCTACAATTCACCCCTCCACTTT
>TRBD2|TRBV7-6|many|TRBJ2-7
CASSFKASGSSEQYF
TGTGCCAGCAGCTTTAAGGCTAGCGGGAGCAGCGAGCAGTACTTC
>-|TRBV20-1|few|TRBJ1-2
CSARILGEGTGGYTF
TGCAGTGCTAGAATCCTAGGGGAGGGTACGGGTGGCTACACCTTC
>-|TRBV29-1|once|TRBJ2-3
CSGYGTDTQYF
TGCAGCGGATACGGCACAGATACGCAGTATTTT
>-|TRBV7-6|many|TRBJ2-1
CASSYLLGPYNEQFF
TGTGCCAGCAGCTATCTCTTGGGACCCTACAATGAGCAGTTCTTC
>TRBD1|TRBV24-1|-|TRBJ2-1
CATSDAPSLTGAVNEQFF
TGTGCCACCAGTGACGCTCCGAGCCTGACAGGGGCGGTCAATGAGCAGTTCTTC
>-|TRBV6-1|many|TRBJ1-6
CASSEAVWGRNSPLHF
TGTGCCAGCAGTGAAGCGGTTTGGGGTAGGAATTCACCCCTCCACTTT
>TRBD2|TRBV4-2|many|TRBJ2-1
CASSQESVRASGGYNEQFF
TGTGCCAGCAGCCAAGAATCCGTCAGGGCTAGCGGGGGGTACAATGAGCAGTTCTTC
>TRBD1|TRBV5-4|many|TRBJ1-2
CASSGGQGNGYTF
TGTGCCAGCAGCGGGGGACAGGGGAACGGCTACACCTTC
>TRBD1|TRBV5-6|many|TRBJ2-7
CASSAGTGVFFEQYF
TGTGCCAGCAGCGCGGGGACAGGGGTTTTCTTCGAGCAGTACTTC
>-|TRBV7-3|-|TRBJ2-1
CANSSGLGNEQFF
TGTGCCAACAGCTCGGGACTGGGGAATGAGCAGTTCTTC
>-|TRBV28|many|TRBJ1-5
CASNLGTPSNQPQHF
TGTGCCAGCAACCTAGGGACCCCTAGCAATCAGCCCCAGCATTTT
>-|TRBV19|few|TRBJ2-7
CASTDGQSETYEQYF
TGTGCCAGTACCGACGGACAGAGCGAGACCTACGAGCAGTACTTC
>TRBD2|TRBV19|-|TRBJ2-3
CASSILAGDITDTQYF
TGTGCCAGTAGTATTCTAGCGGGGGATATAACAGATACGCAGTATTTT
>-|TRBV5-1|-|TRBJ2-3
CASRPQLSSTDTQYF
TGCGCCAGCAGACCCCAGTTATCTAGCACAGATACGCAGTATTTT
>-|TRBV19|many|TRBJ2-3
CASSTRGGPDTQYF
TGTGCCAGTAGTACCAGGGGTGGTCCAGATACGCAGTATTTT
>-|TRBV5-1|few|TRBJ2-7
CASSLQAGSATYEQYF
TGCGCCAGCAGCTTGCAGGCGGGGAGCGCGACCTACGAGCAGTACTTC
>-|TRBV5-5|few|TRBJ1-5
CASSLLGSGQPQHF
TGTGCCAGCAGCTTGTTAGGGTCCGGTCAGCCCCAGCATTTT
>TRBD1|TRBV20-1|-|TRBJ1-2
CSAVQGDYGYTF
TGCAGTGCCGTACAGGGGGACTATGGCTACACCTTC
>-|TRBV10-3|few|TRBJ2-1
CAISEFGGGEQFF
TGTGCCATCAGTGAGTTTGGCGGCGGTGAGCAGTTCTTC
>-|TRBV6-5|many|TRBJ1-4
CASSYSGYARTATNEKLFF
TGTGCCAGCAGTTACTCGGGTTATGCACGGACTGCAACTAATGAAAAACTGTTTTTT
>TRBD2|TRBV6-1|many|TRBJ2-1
CASGRAYGHNEQFF
TGTGCCAGCGGGAGGGCATATGGGCATAATGAGCAGTTCTTC
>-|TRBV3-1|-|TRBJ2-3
CASSSSRADTQYF
TGTGCCAGCAGCTCCTCCCGAGCAGATACGCAGTATTTT
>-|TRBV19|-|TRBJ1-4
CASSLTGRRQEKLFF
TGTGCCAGTAGTCTCACAGGACGGCGACAGGAAAAACTGTTTTTT
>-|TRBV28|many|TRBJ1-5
CASSFLGQDRGNQPQHF
TGTGCCAGCAGTTTTCTTGGGCAGGATCGTGGCAATCAGCCCCAGCATTTT
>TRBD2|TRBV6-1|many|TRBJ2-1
CASSENSGRGNEQFF
TGTGCCAGCAGTGAAAATAGCGGGAGAGGCAATGAGCAGTTCTTC
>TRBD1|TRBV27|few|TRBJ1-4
CASSPWDRGREKLFF
TGTGCCAGCAGTCCCTGGGACAGGGGACGTGAAAAACTGTTTTTT